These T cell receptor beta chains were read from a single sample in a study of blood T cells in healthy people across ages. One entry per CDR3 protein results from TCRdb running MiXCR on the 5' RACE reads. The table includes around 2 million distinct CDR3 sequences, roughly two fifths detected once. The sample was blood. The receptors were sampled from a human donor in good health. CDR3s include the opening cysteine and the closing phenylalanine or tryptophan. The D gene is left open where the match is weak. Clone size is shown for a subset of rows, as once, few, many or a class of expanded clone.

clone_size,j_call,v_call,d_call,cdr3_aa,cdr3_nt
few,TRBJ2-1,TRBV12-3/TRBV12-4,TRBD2,CASSRRQRRNPPERGPYNEQFF,TGTGCCAGCAGTCGTAGACAGCGACGCAACCCTCCGGAGCGGGGGCCATACAATGAGCAGTTCTTC
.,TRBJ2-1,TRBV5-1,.,CASSGRTEPNEQFF,TGCGCCAGCAGCGGGAGGACAGAACCCAATGAGCAGTTCTTC
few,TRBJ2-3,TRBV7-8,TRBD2,CASSLVIVAGGRTDTQYF,TGTGCCAGCAGCTTAGTGATTGTAGCGGGGGGGAGGACAGATACGCAGTATTTT
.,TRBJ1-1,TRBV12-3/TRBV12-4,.,CASRLYISTEVFF,TGTGCCAGCAGACTATATATAAGCACTGAAGTTTTCTTT
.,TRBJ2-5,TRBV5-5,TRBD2,CASSPEWGGGSFQETQYF,TGTGCCAGCAGCCCCGAATGGGGCGGGGGGTCTTTTCAAGAGACCCAGTACTTC
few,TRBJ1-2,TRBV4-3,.,CASSQVGIDYGYTF,TGCGCCAGCAGCCAAGTGGGGATTGACTATGGCTACACCTTC
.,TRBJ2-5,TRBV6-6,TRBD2,CASSYSTLAGEETQYF,TGTGCCAGCAGTTACTCGACACTAGCGGGGGAAGAGACCCAGTACTTC
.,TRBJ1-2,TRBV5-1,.,CASSSGDRRFYGYTF,TGCGCCAGCAGCTCTGGCGACAGGCGATTCTATGGCTACACCTTC
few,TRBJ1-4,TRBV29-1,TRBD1,CSARQGPREKLFF,TGCAGCGCGCGACAGGGGCCGAGGGAAAAACTGTTTTTT
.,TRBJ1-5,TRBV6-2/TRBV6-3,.,CASRRTLNQPQHF,TGTGCCAGCAGGAGGACCCTTAATCAGCCCCAGCATTTT
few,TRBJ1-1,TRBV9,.,CASSVADPGTEAFF,TGTGCCAGCAGCGTAGCCGACCCGGGCACTGAAGCTTTCTTT
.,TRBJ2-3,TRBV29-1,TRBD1,CSVPQTGLVDTQYF,TGCAGCGTTCCACAGACAGGGCTTGTGGATACGCAGTATTTT
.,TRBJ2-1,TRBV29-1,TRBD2,CSVGGGAGTYNEQFF,TGCAGCGTGGGCGGGGGGGCCGGCACCTACAATGAGCAGTTCTTC
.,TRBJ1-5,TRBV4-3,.,CASSPKTGHNQPQHF,TGCGCCAGCAGCCCTAAGACAGGCCATAATCAGCCCCAGCATTTT
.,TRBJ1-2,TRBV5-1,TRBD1,CTSSWDSYGYTF,TGCACCAGCAGCTGGGACAGCTATGGCTACACCTTC
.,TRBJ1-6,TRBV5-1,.,CASSLAGSGRGSPLHF,TGCGCCAGCAGCTTGGCCGGGTCGGGTCGAGGTTCACCCCTCCACTTT
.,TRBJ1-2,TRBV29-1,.,CSAGSEKDVVLGGYTF,TGCAGCGCAGGAAGTGAGAAGGATGTTGTTTTGGGTGGCTACACCTTC
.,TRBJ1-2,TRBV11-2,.,CASSLEGDNGYTF,TGTGCCAGCAGCTTAGAGGGCGACAATGGCTACACCTTC
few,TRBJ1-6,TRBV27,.,CASRMTFGSPLHF,TGTGCCAGCAGAATGACCTTTGGCTCACCCCTCCACTTT
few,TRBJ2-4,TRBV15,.,CATSRGAAVAKNIQYF,TGTGCCACCAGCAGAGGTGCGGCAGTAGCCAAAAACATTCAGTACTTC
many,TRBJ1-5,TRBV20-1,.,CSASGGSNQPQHF,TGCAGTGCTTCTGGGGGTAGCAATCAGCCCCAGCATTTT
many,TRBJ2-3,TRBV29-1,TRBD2,CSYGLASPQDTQYF,TGCAGCTACGGACTAGCTTCCCCCCAAGATACGCAGTATTTT
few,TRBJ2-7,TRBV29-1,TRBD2,CSVGGLARDEQYF,TGCAGCGTTGGCGGACTAGCTCGTGACGAGCAGTACTTC
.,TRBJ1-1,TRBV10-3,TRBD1,CAISEPGQGMNTEAFF,TGTGCCATCAGTGAGCCGGGACAGGGAATGAACACTGAAGCTTTCTTT
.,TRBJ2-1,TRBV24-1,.,CATSEGGPSSCNEQFF,TGTGCCACCAGTGAGGGGGGCCCCTCCTCCTGCAATGAGCAGTTCTTC
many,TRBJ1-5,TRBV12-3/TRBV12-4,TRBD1,CASSLDRGNQPQHF,TGTGCCAGCAGCTTGGACAGGGGTAATCAGCCCCAGCATTTT
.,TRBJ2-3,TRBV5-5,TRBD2,CASSLVPGGRDTQYF,TGTGCCAGCAGCTTGGTTCCGGGGGGAAGGGATACGCAGTATTTT
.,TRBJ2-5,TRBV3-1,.,CASSQERGLAETQYF,TGTGCCAGCAGCCAAGAGCGGGGTCTCGCGGAGACCCAGTACTTC
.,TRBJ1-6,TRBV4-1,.,CASSQGTSSPLHF,TGCGCCAGCAGCCAAGGGACATCTTCACCCCTCCACTTT
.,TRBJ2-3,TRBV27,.,CASSPLGTRGLTDTQYF,TGTGCCAGCAGTCCTTTAGGGACTAGGGGGCTTACAGATACGCAGTATTTT
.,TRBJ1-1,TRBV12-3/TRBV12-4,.,CASSFFGPEAFF,TGTGCCAGCAGTTTTTTTGGGCCCGAAGCTTTCTTT
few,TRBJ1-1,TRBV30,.,CAWTGGFNTEAFF,TGTGCCTGGACGGGCGGCTTTAACACTGAAGCTTTCTTT
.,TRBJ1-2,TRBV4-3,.,CASSQVWGGSYGCTF,TGCGCCAGCAGCCAAGTATGGGGAGGGTCCTATGGCTGCACCTTC
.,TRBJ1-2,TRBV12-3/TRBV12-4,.,CASSLTRFYGYTF,TGTGCCAGCAGTTTAACCCGATTCTATGGCTACACCTTC
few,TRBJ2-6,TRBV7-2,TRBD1,CASSYHGTGLQVLTF,TGTGCCAGCAGCTACCACGGGACAGGGCTTCAGGTATTGACTTTC
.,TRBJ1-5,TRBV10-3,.,CAIMAGDNQPQHF,TGTGCCATCATGGCAGGGGACAATCAGCCCCAGCATTTT
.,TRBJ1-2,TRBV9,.,CASSGDQGFGYTF,TGTGCCAGCAGCGGGGACCAAGGGTTTGGCTACACCTTC
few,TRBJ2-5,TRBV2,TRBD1,CASSANRGSQETQYF,TGTGCCAGCAGTGCAAACAGGGGGAGCCAAGAGACCCAGTACTTC
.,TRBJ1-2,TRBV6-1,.,CASNGYRYSNDYGYTF,TGTGCCAGCAATGGGTACAGGTATTCTAACGACTATGGCTACACCTTC
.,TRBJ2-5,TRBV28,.,CASSLKRGGAFYQETQYF,TGTGCCAGCAGCCTAAAAAGGGGGGGAGCATTTTATCAAGAGACCCAGTACTTC
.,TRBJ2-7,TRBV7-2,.,CAGSLLGARGIDEQYF,TGTGCCGGCAGCTTGTTAGGCGCCAGGGGAATTGACGAGCAGTACTTC
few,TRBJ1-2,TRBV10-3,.,CAIRGDVGSYGYTF,TGTGCCATCAGGGGCGACGTGGGGTCCTATGGCTACACCTTC
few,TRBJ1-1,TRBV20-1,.,CSAPRDWNTEAFF,TGCAGTGCCCCCCGGGACTGGAACACTGAAGCTTTCTTT
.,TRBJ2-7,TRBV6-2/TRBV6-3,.,CASSYSKGLRADEQYF,TGTGCCAGCAGTTACTCCAAGGGGTTACGAGCAGACGAGCAGTACTTC
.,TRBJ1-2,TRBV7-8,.,CASKAWGGNGYTF,TGTGCCAGCAAAGCTTGGGGAGGGAACGGCTACACCTTC
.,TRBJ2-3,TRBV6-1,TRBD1,CASSEAYRGSTDTRYF,TGTGCCAGCAGTGAAGCGTACAGGGGGAGCACAGATACGCGGTATTTT
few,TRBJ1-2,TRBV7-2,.,CASSRSRLRHYGYTF,TGTGCCAGCAGCCGGTCCAGGCTCCGTCACTATGGCTACACCTTC
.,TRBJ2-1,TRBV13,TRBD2,CASSLRGLASRQFF,TGTGCCAGCAGCTTGAGGGGACTAGCTTCGCGGCAGTTCTTC
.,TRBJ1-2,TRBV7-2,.,CASSLVGLQWGYTF,TGTGCCAGCAGCTTAGTCGGGCTACAGTGGGGCTACACCTTC
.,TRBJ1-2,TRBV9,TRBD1,CASTGTGKDGYTF,TGTGCCAGCACCGGGACAGGGAAGGATGGCTACACCTTC
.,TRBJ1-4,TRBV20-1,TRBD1,CSASPAGGLANEKLFF,TGCAGTGCTAGTCCGGCAGGGGGACTAGCTAATGAAAAACTGTTTTTT
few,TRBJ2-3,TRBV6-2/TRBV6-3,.,CASSYDPDTQYF,TGTGCCAGCAGTTACGATCCAGATACGCAGTATTTT
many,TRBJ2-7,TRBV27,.,CASSPGVSYEQYF,TGTGCCAGCAGCCCAGGGGTCTCCTACGAGCAGTACTTC
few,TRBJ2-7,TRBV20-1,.,CSGGGSYSYEQYF,TGCAGTGGAGGGGGTTCCTACTCCTACGAGCAGTACTTC
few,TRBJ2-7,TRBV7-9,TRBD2,CASSPFSGGSYEQYF,TGTGCCAGCAGCCCCTTTAGCGGGGGGTCCTACGAGCAGTACTTC